This TCR beta chain emerged from a study of blood T cells in healthy people across ages. Germline CDR1 is SGHVS and CDR2 is FNYEAQ. Trimming pared 4 bases from V and 5 bases from J, leaving 17 bases between. The CDR3 runs 15 residues. The use of a sample-barcoded 5' primer and a J-beta primer mix characterized a second PCR of 7 to 11 cycles. One entry per CDR3 protein results from TCRdb running MiXCR on the 5' RACE reads. The repertoire consists of 1,800,000 or so distinct CDR3 sequences, with roughly two fifths occurring once and the leading ten covering 20% to 25%. Only a few counts were recorded for this clonotype.

The specimen sequenced was blood. The gene calls are TRBV7-6 and TRBJ2-5; D remains ambiguous. The clonotype originates from a human donor in good health. The CDR3 DNA reads as TGTGCCAGCAGCTCCTCTTTCCCCACGGAGGAGACCCAGTACTTC. Translating gives CASSSSFPTEETQYF.